This entry lists 8 T cell receptor beta chains sequenced from one sample in a study of T cell repertoires in aging, cancer and after chemotherapy. The template was genomic DNA from peripheral blood, not RNA. Rearranged V-D-J TRB sequences were amplified with a mixed TRB-A/B primer pool. TCRdb fed the multiplex PCR reads into MiXCR, producing one record per CDR3 protein. The sample lists some 9,300 distinct CDR3 sequences, about 40% seen once, with under 2% in the top ten. The sequencing input was blood. All receptors derive from a human donor in good health.

This sequence joins TRBV5-6 and TRBJ1-4, with 12 nucleotides matching TRBD1. The V segment lost 2 bases and the J segment 4 bases; nucleotides outside the gene matches: 3. This CDR3 comprises 16 residues. Looked up from germline, CDR1 is SGHDT and CDR2 is YYEEEE. For the CDR3, the DNA is TGTGCCAGCAGCTTTGGGACAGGGGGCCTTAATGAAAAACTGTTTTTT. Its translation: CASSFGTGGLNEKLFF.

This chain's CDR3 is CASSDSGLAGLYEQYF. CDR3 sequence (DNA): TGTGCCAGCAGCGACTCGGGACTAGCGGGGTTATACGAGCAGTACTTC. The chain carries TRBV13 and TRBJ2-7; 13 nucleotides agree with TRBD2. The CDR3 has 16 residues. In germline, CDR1 is PRHDT, CDR2 FYEKMQ (reference sequence). V trimming: 5 bases; J trimming: 4 bases; junction bases outside the gene matches: 8. Supplemented by reference TRBV13 and TRBJ2-7, the full variable domain reads AAGVIQSPRHLIKEKRETATLKCYPIPRHDTVYWYQQGPGQDPQFLISFYEKMQSDKGSIPDRFSAQQFSDYHSELNMSSLELGDSALYFCASSDSGLAGLYEQYFGPGTRLTVT.

This rearrangement joins TRBV20-1 to TRBJ2-7; 9 bases fit TRBD1. The V segment lost 1 base and the J segment 6 bases; nucleotides outside the gene matches: 4. This CDR3 region has 13 residues. Germline-derived CDR1 and CDR2 are DFQATT and SNEGSKA (reference sequence). CDR3 region: CSARVGTGFEQYV. DNA for the CDR3: TGCAGTGCTAGAGTAGGGACAGGGTTCGAGCAGTACGTC.

This clonotype occurred a few times. The CDR3 spells CASSPGTGKEETQYF. CDR3 nucleotides: TGTGCCAGCAGCCCCGGGACAGGGAAGGAAGAGACCCAGTACTTC. V is TRBV7-6 and J is TRBJ2-5, with 9 bases lining up with TRBD1. The CDR3 has 15 residues. V lost 5 bases and J lost 3; bases outside the gene matches: 7. Germline V gene sequence: CDR1 SGHVS, CDR2 FNYEAQ.

The chain joins TRBV20-1 to TRBJ2-7; possibly TRBD2 for D (6 bases). Between the trimmed V and J ends, which lost 6 bases and 3 bases, there was a span of 9 bases. This CDR3 spans 11 amino acids. Germline V gene lookup returns CDR1 DFQATT and CDR2 SNEGSKA (reference sequence). CDR3 residues: CSAVDYYEQYV. The CDR3 DNA follows: TGCAGTGCCGTGGACTACTACGAGCAGTACGTC.

This chain connects TRBV7-2 to TRBJ2-1; 8 bases match TRBD1. After removal of 4 bases from V and 6 bases from J, the junction contained 5 bases not matched to a gene. From germline, CDR1 is SGHTA and CDR2 FQGNSA. The CDR3 length is 14 residues. CDR3: CASSWQGARNEQFF. Here the CDR3 DNA reads TGTGCCAGCAGCTGGCAGGGGGCGCGCAATGAGCAGTTCTTC.

This chain connects TRBV4-2 to TRBJ1-5; 9 nucleotides align to TRBD1. Germline V gene lookup returns CDR1 LGHNA and CDR2 YNFKEQ. V gave up 9 bases and J gave up 0 bases; unmatched junction bases: 15. This CDR3 is built from 18 residues. The CDR3 loop is CASRPYRGRGDSNQPQHF. The CDR3 DNA follows: TGTGCCAGTAGACCCTACAGGGGGCGCGGGGATAGCAATCAGCCCCAGCATTTT.

This clonotype turned up a few times. V is TRBV27 and J is TRBJ1-1; no definite D call. CDR1 and CDR2 from the germline V gene are MNHEY and SMNVEV (reference sequence). V lost 5 bases and J lost 1, with 11 bases in between. The CDR3 spans 14 residues. This CDR3 is CASSPIDPNTEAFF. CDR3 in DNA: TGTGCCAGCAGTCCAATAGATCCGAACACTGAAGCTTTCTTT.